The 21 T cell receptor beta chains below come from one sample, sequenced in a study of breast tumors, draining lymph nodes, adjacent tissues. TCRdb ran MiXCR on the multiplex PCR reads and lists one entry per CDR3 protein. The sample lists more than 15,000 distinct CDR3 sequences; about 40% were seen once. Sequencing was done on a sample of breast tumor tissue. All receptors derive from a female donor with breast cancer. Some clones in this sample may be carry-over from other donors' samples.

In this sample, this clonotype turned up many times. V gene TRBV5-8 combines with J gene TRBJ2-2; 8 positions agree with TRBD2. In germline, CDR1 is SGHTS, CDR2 YDEGEE. Unmatched junction bases numbered 5, after V lost 4 bases and J lost 6 bases. There are 14 residues in the CDR3. The CDR3 bases are TGTGCCAGCAGCAAGGGACTAGACGCCGGGGAGCTGTTTTTT. Its translation: CASSKGLDAGELFF.

The chain combines TRBV2 with TRBJ1-2, with a tentative D call TRBD1 (6 bases). This CDR3 comprises 14 residues. Germline CDR1 SNHLY, CDR2 FYNNEI. The ends were cut back, 8 bases at V and 2 bases at J, with 15 bases in the middle. This CDR3 is CASGEGVLNYGYTF. The CDR3 DNA follows: TGTGCCAGCGGAGAGGGGGTTTTGAACTATGGCTACACCTTC.

This clonotype was recorded a few times. Since a much larger clone is just one base distant, this may be a read error. V and J are TRBV9 and TRBJ2-1; 9 nucleotides align to TRBD2. The CDR3 runs to 15 residues. Germline lookup yields CDR1 SGDLS and CDR2 YYNGEE. The CDR3 spells CASSVGGLALDEPFF. The DNA for the CDR3 is TGTGCCAGCAGCGTAGGGGGACTAGCATTGGATGAGCCGTTCTTC.

This clonotype was seen repeatedly, ten times or more. V is TRBV5-1 and J is TRBJ2-1, with a tentative D call TRBD1 (6 bases). The CDR3 is 14 residues long. Trimming shortened V by 0 bases and J by 5 bases, and 9 bases separated the two germline ends. Per the germline V gene, CDR1 is SGHRS and CDR2 is YFSETQ. CDR3 in DNA: TGCGCCAGCAGCTTGGGACAGGTGGACAATGAGCAGTTCTTC. Amino acid sequence: CASSLGQVDNEQFF.

The chain carries TRBV12-3 or TRBV12-4 and TRBJ1-1; D unresolved. Trimming took 6 bases from V and 1 from J, leaving 3 bases between them. The CDR3 runs 11 residues. The CDR3 DNA reads TGTGCCAGCAGCCCGAACACTGAAGCTTTCTTT. Translated, it gives CASSPNTEAFF.

Many counts were recorded for this clonotype. The V and J genes are TRBV3-1 and TRBJ1-5; 7 bases line up with TRBD1. J gave up 6 bases and V 0 bases, and 5 bases lay outside the gene matches. Germline V gene data show CDR1 as LGHDT and CDR2 as YNNKEL (reference sequence). This CDR3 region has 15 residues. CDR3 in DNA: TGTGCCAGCAGCCAAGATGACAGGGAGGGTCAGCCCCAGCATTTT. It encodes CASSQDDREGQPQHF.

This clonotype was seen at least ten times. This chain connects TRBV30 to TRBJ2-7; D may be TRBD1 (6 bases). The length of the CDR3 is 13 residues. Germline assignment: CDR1 GTSNPN and CDR2 SVGIG (reference sequence). Between the trimmed V and J ends, which lost 1 base and 2 bases, there was a span of 9 bases. The CDR3 sequence is CAWSEAGAYEQYF. CDR3 bases: TGTGCCTGGAGTGAGGCAGGGGCCTACGAGCAGTACTTC.

This clonotype was counted at least ten times. The chain employs TRBV19 and TRBJ1-1; D call uncertain. The V end lost 5 bases, the J end lost 4 bases, and 14 bases lay between the germline ends. The CDR3 runs 14 residues. Germline lookup yields CDR1 LNHDA and CDR2 SQIVND (reference sequence). The CDR3 DNA reads TGTGCCAGTAGTGCATACAGAGGCGGCACTGAAGCTTTCTTT. Encoded protein: CASSAYRGGTEAFF.

This clonotype has ten or more counts. V gene TRBV18 combines with J gene TRBJ2-7, with TRBD2 matching over 11 bases. The CDR3 is 13 residues long. In germline, CDR1 is KGHSH, CDR2 LQKENI. Trimming took 2 bases from V and 7 from J; bases not matched to a gene: 1. For the CDR3, the DNA is TGTGCCAGCTCACCAGCTAGCGGGAGGGAGCAGTACTTC. Protein: CASSPASGREQYF.

This clonotype was seen more than once but under ten times. The chain carries TRBV20-1 and TRBJ2-7, with TRBD2 matching over 9 bases. Germline lookup yields CDR1 DFQATT and CDR2 SNEGSKA (reference sequence). This CDR3 has 15 residues. The V and J ends lost 5 bases and 2 bases, in that order; junction bases with no gene match: 10. The CDR3 reads CSAPLSGRFTYEQYF. The CDR3, as DNA: TGCAGTGCTCCACTAAGCGGGAGGTTCACCTACGAGCAGTACTTC.

This clonotype was observed many times. The V and J genes are TRBV7-3 and TRBJ2-3, with no clear D. CDR1 and CDR2 (germline): SGHTA, FQGTGA. This CDR3 contains 17 residues. The V and J ends lost 1 base and 3 bases respectively, with 17 bases between them. The CDR3 protein is CASSLSGGSAGTDTQYF. DNA of the CDR3: TGTGCCAGCAGCTTAAGCGGTGGATCGGCTGGTACAGATACGCAGTATTTT.

A single count supports this clonotype. The chain has TRBV6-4 and TRBJ1-5; 7 bases are shared with TRBD1. The length of the CDR3 is 15 residues. The junction had 5 bases not matched to a gene; V was cut back by 2 bases and J by 4 bases. The germline V gene encodes CDR1 MRHNA and CDR2 SNTAGT. CDR3: CASSDAGTVNQPQHF. The CDR3, as DNA: TGTGCCAGCAGTGACGCCGGGACAGTTAATCAGCCCCAGCATTTT.

CDR3 DNA: TGCAGCGTGAAGACAGGGGCTAATTCACCCCTCCACTTT. It codes for CSVKTGANSPLHF. This rearrangement joins TRBV29-1 to TRBJ1-6; 8 nucleotides line up with TRBD1. CDR3 length equals 13 residues. Per the germline V gene, CDR1 is SQVTM and CDR2 is ANQGSEA. With 6 bases clipped from V and 6 bases from J, the junction kept 4 bases outside the gene matches.

This clonotype is termed medium-sized. The chain couples TRBV13 to TRBJ2-7; D gene ambiguous. The ends were cut back, 5 bases at V and 2 bases at J, with 10 bases in the middle. Germline loops: CDR1 PRHDT, CDR2 FYEKMQ (reference sequence). The CDR3 extends over 13 amino acids. This CDR3 reads CASSPIHTYEQYF. CDR3 nucleotides: TGTGCCAGCAGCCCCATCCATACCTACGAGCAGTACTTC.

This clonotype has at least ten counts. The chain has TRBV2 and TRBJ2-7; D is unresolved. The V end lost 7 bases, the J end lost 3 bases, and 10 bases lay between the germline ends. CDR3 length: 12 residues. Germline V gene lookup returns CDR1 SNHLY and CDR2 FYNNEI. CDR3 region: CASTPNVYEQYF. DNA for the CDR3: TGTGCCAGCACCCCCAACGTCTACGAGCAGTACTTC.

This clonotype appeared many times. The chain combines TRBV7-8 with TRBJ1-2; TRBD1 is a possible D gene (5 bases). CDR1 is SGHVS and CDR2 is FQNEAQ in the germline V gene. V lost 5 bases and J lost 8, with 15 bases in between. The CDR3 contains 13 residues. Here the CDR3 DNA reads TGTGCCAGCAGCCCGACGGGGGGAGGGGGCTACACCTTC. This encodes CASSPTGGGGYTF.

This clonotype has ten or more counts. This chain connects TRBV15 to TRBJ1-1; no clear D gene. V lost 0 bases, J lost 6 bases, and 11 bases lay in between. This CDR3 is 14 amino acids long. The germline CDR1 and CDR2 sequences are LNHNV and YYDKDF (reference sequence). In nucleotides, the CDR3 is TGTGCCACCAGCAGAGAAAGAAGGTCACCTGAAGCTTTCTTT. It is translated as CATSRERRSPEAFF. Supplemented by reference TRBV15 and TRBJ1-1, the full variable domain reads DAMVIQNPRYQVTQFGKPVTLSCSQTLNHNVMYWYQQKSSQAPKLLFHYYDKDFNNEADTPDNFQSRRPNTSFCFLDIRSPGLGDTAMYLCATSRERRSPEAFFGQGTRLTVV.

The chain recombines TRBV12-3 or TRBV12-4 with TRBJ2-7; D gene ambiguous. The CDR3 extends over 14 amino acids. Trimming removed 7 bases at V and 5 bases at J, with 18 bases between. CDR3 nucleotides: TGTGCCAGCACCTCTTTATGGGGATCCCACGAGCAGTACTTC. Translated, it gives CASTSLWGSHEQYF.

The table lists this clonotype with many counts. This sequence may be a read error, since a much larger clone differs from it by one base. The CDR3 nucleotides read TGCAGTGCTAGAATCCGGTCCCTTCCGTCCGAGCAGTACTTC. It encodes CSARIRSLPSEQYF. The chain employs TRBV20-1 and TRBJ2-7; D call uncertain. Germline V lookup: CDR1 DFQATT, CDR2 SNEGSKA (reference sequence). V shed 2 bases and J shed 6 bases, with 17 bases lying between them. CDR3 length equals 14 residues.

Notes on this clonotype: A single base separates this from a much larger clone, so it may be a read error. The CDR3 does not end in the conserved phenylalanine or tryptophan, so this is likely a read error. The gene calls are TRBV3-1 and TRBJ1-5; tentatively, D is TRBD1 (5 bases). The germline CDR1 and CDR2 sequences are LGHDT and YNNKEL (reference sequence). Trimming pared 1 base from V and 6 bases from J, leaving 13 bases between. The CDR3 has 15 amino acids. The CDR3 spells CASSQAQGTGQPQHL. In nucleotides, the CDR3 is TGTGCCAGCAGCCAAGCCCAGGGTACAGGTCAGCCCCAGCATCTT.

This clonotype was detected only a few times. J is TRBJ1-2 and V is TRBV7-8, with a weak D call TRBD1 (6 bases). V shed 5 bases and J shed 3 bases, with 7 bases lying between them. Germline assignment: CDR1 SGHVS and CDR2 FQNEAQ. This CDR3 is built from 12 residues. In DNA, the CDR3 is TGTGCCAGCAGCAGGGGGGACTATGGCTACACCTTC. Protein: CASSRGDYGYTF. Full variable domain (rest looked up from reference TRBV7-8 and TRBJ1-2): GAGVSQSPRYKVAKRGQDVALRCDPISGHVSLFWYQQALGQGPEFLTYFQNEAQLDKSGLPSDRFFAERPEGSVSTLKIQRTQQEDSAVYLCASSRGDYGYTFGSGTRLTVV.